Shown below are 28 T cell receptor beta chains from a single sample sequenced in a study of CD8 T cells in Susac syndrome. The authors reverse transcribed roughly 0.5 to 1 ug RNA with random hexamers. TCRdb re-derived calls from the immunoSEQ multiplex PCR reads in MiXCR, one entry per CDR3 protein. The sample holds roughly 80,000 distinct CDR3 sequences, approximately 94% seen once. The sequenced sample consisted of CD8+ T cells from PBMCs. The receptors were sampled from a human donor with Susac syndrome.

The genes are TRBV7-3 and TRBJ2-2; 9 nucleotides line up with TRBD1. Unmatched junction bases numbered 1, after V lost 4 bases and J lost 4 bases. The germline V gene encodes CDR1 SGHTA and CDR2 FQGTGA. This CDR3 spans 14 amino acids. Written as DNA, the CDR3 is TGTGCCAGCAGCTCGGACAGGGGCACCGGGGAGCTGTTTTTT. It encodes CASSSDRGTGELFF.

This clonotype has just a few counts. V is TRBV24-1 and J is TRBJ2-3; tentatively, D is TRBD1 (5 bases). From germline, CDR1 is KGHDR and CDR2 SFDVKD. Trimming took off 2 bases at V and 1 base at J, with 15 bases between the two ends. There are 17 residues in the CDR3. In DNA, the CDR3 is TGTGCCACCAGTGATTATCCCAGGGCGACTGGCACAGATACGCAGTATTTT. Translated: CATSDYPRATGTDTQYF.

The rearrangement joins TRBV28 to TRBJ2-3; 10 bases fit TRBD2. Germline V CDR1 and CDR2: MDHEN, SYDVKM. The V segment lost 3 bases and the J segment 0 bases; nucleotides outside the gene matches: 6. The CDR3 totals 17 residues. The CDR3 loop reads CASSFPSGGPSTDTQYF. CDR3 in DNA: TGTGCCAGCAGTTTTCCTAGCGGGGGCCCTAGCACAGATACGCAGTATTTT.

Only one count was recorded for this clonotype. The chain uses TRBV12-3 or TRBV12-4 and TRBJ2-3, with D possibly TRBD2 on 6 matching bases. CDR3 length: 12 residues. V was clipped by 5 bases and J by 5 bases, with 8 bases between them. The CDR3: CASSLSGDTQYF. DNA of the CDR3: TGTGCCAGCAGTCTTAGCGGAGATACGCAGTATTTT.

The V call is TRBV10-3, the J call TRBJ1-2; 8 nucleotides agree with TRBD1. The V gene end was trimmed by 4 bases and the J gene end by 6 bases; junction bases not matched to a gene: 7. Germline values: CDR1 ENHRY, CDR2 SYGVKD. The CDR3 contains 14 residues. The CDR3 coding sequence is TGTGCCATCAGTGGAGGGGACAGGCTACATGGCTACACCTTC. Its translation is CAISGGDRLHGYTF.

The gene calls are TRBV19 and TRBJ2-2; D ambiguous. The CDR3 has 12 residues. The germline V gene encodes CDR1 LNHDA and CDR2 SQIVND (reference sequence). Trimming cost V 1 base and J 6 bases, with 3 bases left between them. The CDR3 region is CASSIASGELFF. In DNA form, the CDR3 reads TGTGCCAGTAGTATAGCTTCCGGGGAGCTGTTTTTT.

The CDR3 is CASSGNFLRGSSYNEQFF. CDR3 nucleotide sequence: TGTGCCAGCAGCGGTAACTTCCTTCGGGGGAGCTCCTACAATGAGCAGTTCTTC. The chain has TRBV9 and TRBJ2-1; D may be TRBD2 (6 bases). Trimming pared 3 bases from V and 0 bases from J, leaving 19 bases between. Germline CDR1 reads SGDLS; CDR2 reads YYNGEE. This CDR3 spans 18 amino acids.

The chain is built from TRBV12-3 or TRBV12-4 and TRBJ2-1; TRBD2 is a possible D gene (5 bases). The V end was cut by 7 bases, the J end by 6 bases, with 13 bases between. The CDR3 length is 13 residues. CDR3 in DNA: TGTGCCAGCACCCCACTCGGGGTCAATGAGCAGTTCTTC. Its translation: CASTPLGVNEQFF.

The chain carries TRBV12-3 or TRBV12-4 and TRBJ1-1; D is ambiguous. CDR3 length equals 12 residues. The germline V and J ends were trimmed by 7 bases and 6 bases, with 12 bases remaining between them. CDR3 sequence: CASTSRSAEAFF. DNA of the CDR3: TGTGCCAGCACCTCTAGATCCGCTGAAGCTTTCTTT.

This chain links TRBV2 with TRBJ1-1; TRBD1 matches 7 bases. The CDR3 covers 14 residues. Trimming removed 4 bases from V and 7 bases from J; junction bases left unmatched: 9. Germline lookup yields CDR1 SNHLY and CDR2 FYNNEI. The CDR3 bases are TGTGCCAGCAGTGTATTTGGGACAGAAGGTGAAGCTTTCTTT. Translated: CASSVFGTEGEAFF.

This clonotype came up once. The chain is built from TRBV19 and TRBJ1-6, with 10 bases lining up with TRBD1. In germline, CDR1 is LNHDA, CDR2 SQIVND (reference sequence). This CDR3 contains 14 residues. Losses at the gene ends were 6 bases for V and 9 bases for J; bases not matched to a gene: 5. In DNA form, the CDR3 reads TGTGCCAGTAGCCCGGGACAGGGGCGTTCACCCCTCCACTTT. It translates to CASSPGQGRSPLHF.

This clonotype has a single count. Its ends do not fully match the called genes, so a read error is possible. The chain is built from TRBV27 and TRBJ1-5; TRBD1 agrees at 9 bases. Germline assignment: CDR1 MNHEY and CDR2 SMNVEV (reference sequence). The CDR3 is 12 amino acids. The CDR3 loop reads CASGQGSQPQHF. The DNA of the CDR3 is TGCGCCAGCGGACAGGGGTCTCAGCCCCAGCATTTT.

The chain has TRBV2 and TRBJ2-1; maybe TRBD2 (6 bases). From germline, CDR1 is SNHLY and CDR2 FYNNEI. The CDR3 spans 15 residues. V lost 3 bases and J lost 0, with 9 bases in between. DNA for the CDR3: TGTGCCAGCAGTGATAGGGGACTCTCCTACAATGAGCAGTTCTTC. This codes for CASSDRGLSYNEQFF.

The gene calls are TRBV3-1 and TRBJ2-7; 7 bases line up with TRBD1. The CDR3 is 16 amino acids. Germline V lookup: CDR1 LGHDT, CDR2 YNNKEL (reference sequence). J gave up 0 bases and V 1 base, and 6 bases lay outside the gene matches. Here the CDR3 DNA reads TGTGCCAGCAGCCAAGTTAGGGACAGTATCTCCTACGAGCAGTACTTC. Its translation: CASSQVRDSISYEQYF.

DNA for the CDR3: TGCGCCAGCAGCCAAGGGGAAGGGGACGAGCAGTACTTC. It yields the protein CASSQGEGDEQYF. The rearrangement uses TRBV4-1 and TRBJ2-7; perhaps TRBD1 as D (5 bases). The V end lost 1 base, the J end lost 5 bases, and 9 bases lay between the germline ends. CDR1 is MGHRA, CDR2 YSYEKL, per germline. CDR3 size: 13 residues.

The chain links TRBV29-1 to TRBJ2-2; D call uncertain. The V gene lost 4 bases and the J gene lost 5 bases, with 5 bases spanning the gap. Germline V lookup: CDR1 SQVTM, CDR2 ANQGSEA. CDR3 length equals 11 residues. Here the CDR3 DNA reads TGCAGCGTTGCTGGAACCGGGGAGCTGTTTTTT. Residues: CSVAGTGELFF.

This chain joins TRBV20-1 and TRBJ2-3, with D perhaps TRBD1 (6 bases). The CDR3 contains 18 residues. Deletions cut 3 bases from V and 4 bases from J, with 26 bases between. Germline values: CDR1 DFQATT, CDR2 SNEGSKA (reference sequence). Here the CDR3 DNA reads TGCAGTGCTAGGGATACCACAACTTTGGACAGACGGGCAGATACGCAGTATTTT. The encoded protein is CSARDTTTLDRRADTQYF.

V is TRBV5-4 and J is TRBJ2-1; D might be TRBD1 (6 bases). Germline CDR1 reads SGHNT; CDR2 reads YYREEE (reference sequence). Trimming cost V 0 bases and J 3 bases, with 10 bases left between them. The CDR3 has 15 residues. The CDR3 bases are TGTGCCAGCAGCTTGGACAGGGCGGTCTACAATGAGCAGTTCTTC. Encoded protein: CASSLDRAVYNEQFF.

For the CDR3, the DNA is TGTGCCAGCAGCCAGAGCGGGGGACCCTACAATGAGCAGTTCTTC. As protein: CASSQSGGPYNEQFF. V is TRBV7-2 and J is TRBJ2-1; 8 positions match TRBD2. The CDR3 is 15 residues long. Per germline, CDR1 SGHTA and CDR2 FQGNSA. After removal of 5 bases from V and 2 bases from J, the junction contained 5 bases not matched to a gene.

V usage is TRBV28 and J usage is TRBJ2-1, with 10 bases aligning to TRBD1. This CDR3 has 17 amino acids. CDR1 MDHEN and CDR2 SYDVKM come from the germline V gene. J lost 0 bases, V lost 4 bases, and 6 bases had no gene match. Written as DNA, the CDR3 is TGTGCCAGCAGTTGGGGGACAGGGGAGGGCTCCTACAATGAGCAGTTCTTC. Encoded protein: CASSWGTGEGSYNEQFF.

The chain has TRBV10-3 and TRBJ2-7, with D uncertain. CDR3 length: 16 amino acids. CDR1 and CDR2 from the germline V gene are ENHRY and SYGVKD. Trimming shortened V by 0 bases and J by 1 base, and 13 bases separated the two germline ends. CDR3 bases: TGTGCCATCAGTGAGTCTCAGCAGAGATCGTCCTACGAGCAGTACTTC. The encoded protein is CAISESQQRSSYEQYF.

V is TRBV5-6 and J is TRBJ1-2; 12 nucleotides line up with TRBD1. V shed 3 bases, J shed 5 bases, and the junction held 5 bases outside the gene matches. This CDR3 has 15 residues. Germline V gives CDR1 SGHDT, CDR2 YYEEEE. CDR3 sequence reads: CASSSGQGARYGYTF. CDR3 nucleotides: TGTGCCAGCAGCTCGGGACAGGGGGCGCGTTATGGCTACACCTTC.

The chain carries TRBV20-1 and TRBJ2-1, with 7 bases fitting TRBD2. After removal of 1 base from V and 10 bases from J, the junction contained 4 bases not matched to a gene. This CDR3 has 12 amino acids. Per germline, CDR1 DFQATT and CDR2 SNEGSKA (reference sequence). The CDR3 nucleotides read TGCAGTGCTAGAGTCCCCGGGAGGGAGCAGTTCTTC. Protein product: CSARVPGREQFF.

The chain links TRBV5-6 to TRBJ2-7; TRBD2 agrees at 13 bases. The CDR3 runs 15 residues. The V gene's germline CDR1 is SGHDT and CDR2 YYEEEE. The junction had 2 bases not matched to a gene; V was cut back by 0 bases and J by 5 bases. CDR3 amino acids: CASSLELAGGDEQYF. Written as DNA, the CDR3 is TGTGCCAGCAGCTTGGAACTAGCGGGGGGGGACGAGCAGTACTTC.

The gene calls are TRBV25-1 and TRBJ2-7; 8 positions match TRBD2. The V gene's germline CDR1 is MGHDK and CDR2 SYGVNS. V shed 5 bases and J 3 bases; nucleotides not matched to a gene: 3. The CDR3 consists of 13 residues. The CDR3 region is CASSIGTSYEQYF. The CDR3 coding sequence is TGTGCCAGCAGTATCGGGACTAGCTACGAGCAGTACTTC.

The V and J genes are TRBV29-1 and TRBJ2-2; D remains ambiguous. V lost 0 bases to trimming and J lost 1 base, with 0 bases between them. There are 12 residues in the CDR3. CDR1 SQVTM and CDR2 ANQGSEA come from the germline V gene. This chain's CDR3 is CSVEENTGELFF. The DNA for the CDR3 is TGCAGCGTTGAAGAGAACACCGGGGAGCTGTTTTTT.

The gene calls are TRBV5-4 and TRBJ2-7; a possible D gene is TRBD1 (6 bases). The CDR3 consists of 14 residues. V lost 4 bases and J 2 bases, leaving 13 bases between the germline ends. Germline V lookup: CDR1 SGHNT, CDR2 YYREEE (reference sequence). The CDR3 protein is CASSHRDAPYEQYF. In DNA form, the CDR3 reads TGTGCCAGCAGCCACAGGGACGCCCCCTACGAGCAGTACTTC.

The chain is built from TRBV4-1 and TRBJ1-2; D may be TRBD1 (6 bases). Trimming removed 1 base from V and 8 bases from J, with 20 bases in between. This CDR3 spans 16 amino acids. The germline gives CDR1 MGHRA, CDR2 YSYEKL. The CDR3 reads CASSQALKGGQGGYTF. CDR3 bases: TGCGCCAGCAGCCAAGCCCTCAAAGGGGGGCAGGGAGGCTACACCTTC.